One sample yielded the 8 T cell receptor beta chains listed below, sequenced in a study of shared clonotypes between healthy human individuals. Assay: immunoSEQ multiplex PCR; the TCRdb copy retains only in-frame clones and omits some. This sample carries 2 million to 2.5 million clones, approximately 96% of them seen once, and the ten largest clones take more than 0.1%. Sequenced material: naive CD4+ T cells sorted from blood. The subset is: CD45RA+ positively selected. The receptors stem from a man younger than 30 in good health.

V is TRBV18 and J is TRBJ1-4; D remains unclear. Trimming took 3 bases from V and 8 from J, leaving 10 bases between them. The CDR3 sequence is 13 residues long. Germline loops: CDR1 KGHSH, CDR2 LQKENI. The CDR3 is CASSPRQEEKLFF. CDR3 bases: TGTGCCAGCTCACCCAGGCAGGAGGAAAAACTGTTTTTT.

V and J are TRBV18 and TRBJ2-7; 7 bases fit TRBD2. Germline values: CDR1 KGHSH, CDR2 LQKENI. V was pared by 4 bases and J by 3 bases, with 12 bases of the junction left unmatched. The CDR3 runs 16 residues. The CDR3: CASSHGPERGNYEQYF. CDR3 nucleotide sequence: TGTGCCAGCTCACATGGGCCCGAGCGGGGAAACTACGAGCAGTACTTC.

V gene TRBV10-1 combines with J gene TRBJ2-2; 8 nucleotides agree with TRBD1. Germline V gene data show CDR1 as WNHNN and CDR2 as SYGVQD (reference sequence). Trimming removed 2 bases from V and 5 bases from J; junction bases left unmatched: 4. The CDR3 runs 15 residues. The DNA for the CDR3 is TGCGCCAGCAGTGAGACGACAGGGGTTACCGGGGAGCTGTTTTTT. It yields the protein CASSETTGVTGELFF.

V and J are TRBV7-2 and TRBJ2-7; D gene unclear. Trimming shortened V by 3 bases and J by 1 base, and 10 bases separated the two germline ends. CDR3 length: 14 residues. CDR1 is SGHTA, CDR2 FQGNSA, per germline. CDR3 in DNA: TGTGCCAGCAGCTTTCTACGTGTTTCCTACGAGCAGTACTTC. Translated, it gives CASSFLRVSYEQYF.

The chain combines TRBV7-9 with TRBJ2-7; D tentatively fits TRBD1 or TRBD2 (5 bases each). The length of the CDR3 is 13 residues. Germline V gene lookup returns CDR1 SEHNR and CDR2 FQNEAQ (reference sequence). Deletions cut 1 base from V and 6 bases from J, with 10 bases between. The CDR3 sequence is CASSLDAGTEQYF. CDR3 nucleotides: TGTGCCAGCAGCTTAGATGCAGGGACCGAGCAGTACTTC. Full variable domain (rest looked up from reference TRBV7-9 and TRBJ2-7): DTGVSQNPRHKITKRGQNVTFRCDPISEHNRLYWYRQTLGQGPEFLTYFQNEAQLEKSRLLSDRFSAERPKGSFSTLEIQRTEQGDSAMYLCASSLDAGTEQYFGPGTRLTVT.

The chain has TRBV19 and TRBJ2-5, with TRBD2 as a possible D gene (7 bases). CDR3 length: 15 residues. V was cut by 5 bases and J by 1 base, with 14 bases left in between. Germline-derived CDR1 and CDR2 are LNHDA and SQIVND (reference sequence). CDR3 DNA sequence: TGTGCCAGTAGTCTTGGCCGGGGGGCCCAAGAGACCCAGTACTTC. It translates to CASSLGRGAQETQYF.

J is TRBJ2-7 and V is TRBV10-3, with unresolved D. V lost 3 bases and J lost 5, with 11 bases in between. The CDR3 has 13 amino acids. Germline-derived CDR1 and CDR2 are ENHRY and SYGVKD. CDR3 residues: CAISDGPPDEQYF. CDR3 nucleotide sequence: TGTGCCATCAGTGACGGGCCGCCGGACGAGCAGTACTTC.

The chain combines TRBV30 with TRBJ1-1, with TRBD1 matching over 9 bases. The germline V gene encodes CDR1 GTSNPN and CDR2 SVGIG (reference sequence). The CDR3 runs 16 residues. V shed 4 bases, J shed 3 bases, and the junction held 12 bases outside the gene matches. The CDR3, as DNA: TGTGCCTGGACTCAGGGACAGGGAACAAGTTACACTGAAGCTTTCTTT. This translates into CAWTQGQGTSYTEAFF.